A single sample is the source of the 20 T cell receptor beta chains below, sequenced in a study of sequential checkpoint blockade in melanoma. Treatment defined: randomized to nivolumab then ipilimumab (arm A) or the reverse (arm B). Assay used: immunoSEQ multiplex PCR; TCRdb lists only in-frame clones, some missing. The sample consists of 20,000 to 25,000 clones, about four fifths of them appearing once. The specimen was CD8+ T cells sorted from blood (inferred from file names), collected from a patient given nivolumab and ipilimumab in sequence. The receptors were sampled from a human donor with melanoma.

The chain links TRBV6-1 to TRBJ1-6; the D gene is possibly TRBD1 (6 bases). Germline V gene lookup returns CDR1 MNHNS and CDR2 SASEGT. The CDR3 has 13 amino acids. The DNA of the CDR3 is TGTGCGAGCCTTCAGGGGTATAATTCACCCCTCCACTTT. The encoded protein is CASLQGYNSPLHF.

The chain uses TRBV5-1 and TRBJ2-1; 8 positions match TRBD2. V trimming: 9 bases; J trimming: 6 bases; junction bases outside the gene matches: 11. CDR1 is SGHRS, CDR2 YFSETQ, per germline. This CDR3 region has 14 residues. This chain's CDR3 is CATAGSGSFNEQFF. The CDR3 nucleotides read TGCGCCACCGCAGGGAGCGGGAGTTTCAATGAGCAGTTCTTC.

This chain joins TRBV9 and TRBJ2-1, with 8 bases aligning to TRBD2. After removal of 3 bases from V and 4 bases from J, the junction contained 3 bases not matched to a gene. Per germline, CDR1 SGDLS and CDR2 YYNGEE. The CDR3 length is 14 residues. The CDR3 DNA is TGTGCCAGCAGCGAGCGGGAGTTTTACAATGAGCAGTTCTTC. Translating it yields CASSEREFYNEQFF.

DNA of the CDR3: TGTGCCACTTTGACAGGGTGGGGGGAGGATACGCAGTATTTT. Translation gives CATLTGWGEDTQYF. The chain couples TRBV6-1 to TRBJ2-3, with D possibly matching TRBD1 (7 bases). Looked up from germline, CDR1 is MNHNS and CDR2 is SASEGT. Deletions cut 10 bases from V and 6 bases from J, with 20 bases between. This CDR3 has 14 residues.

The chain has TRBV28 and TRBJ2-7; D is possibly TRBD2 (6 bases). Germline CDR1 and CDR2: MDHEN and SYDVKM. The CDR3 extends over 17 amino acids. V was clipped by 6 bases and J by 7 bases, with 28 bases between them. CDR3 protein: CASSPAGYTSGGGEQYF. The DNA for the CDR3 is TGTGCCAGCAGCCCCGCGGGGTATACGTCAGGAGGCGGGGAGCAGTACTTC.

The CDR3 nucleotides are TGTGCCAGCAGGGGGGGTAGAGGAGATTTCTACGAGCAGTACTTC. Its translation: CASRGGRGDFYEQYF. The chain couples TRBV6-1 to TRBJ2-7, with D possibly being TRBD2 (6 bases). V lost 6 bases and J lost 3, with 18 bases in between. Germline-derived CDR1 and CDR2 are MNHNS and SASEGT. The CDR3 has 15 residues.

This sequence joins TRBV9 and TRBJ2-7, with 9 bases aligning to TRBD2. V lost 3 bases, J lost 5 bases, and 9 bases stayed unmatched. The CDR3 is 15 amino acids. CDR1 and CDR2 from the germline V gene are SGDLS and YYNGEE. The CDR3 protein is CASSASGLALHEQYF. The DNA for the CDR3 is TGTGCCAGCAGCGCTTCGGGACTAGCTCTCCACGAGCAGTACTTC.

The rearrangement uses TRBV15 and TRBJ1-2, with D perhaps matching TRBD1 (5 bases). Trimming removed 0 bases from V and 2 bases from J, with 7 bases in between. CDR1 is LNHNV, CDR2 YYDKDF, per germline (reference sequence). The CDR3 is 14 residues long. CDR3 nucleotides: TGTGCCACCAGCAGAGATCGGGGGAACTATGGCTACACCTTC. Its translation is CATSRDRGNYGYTF.

The chain uses TRBV29-1 and TRBJ1-1; maybe TRBD1 (5 bases). Trimming shortened V by 4 bases and J by 3 bases, and 18 bases separated the two germline ends. The CDR3 loop spans 15 amino acids. Germline V lookup: CDR1 SQVTM, CDR2 ANQGSEA. CDR3 amino acids: CSVAESLRQYTEAFF. In DNA form, the CDR3 reads TGCAGCGTTGCAGAAAGCCTCCGACAGTACACTGAAGCTTTCTTT.

The chain has TRBV6-6 and TRBJ1-2; D perhaps matches TRBD1 (6 bases). This CDR3 is 15 amino acids long. Trimming shortened V by 2 bases and J by 2 bases, and 12 bases separated the two germline ends. Germline-derived CDR1 and CDR2 are MNHNY and SVGAGI (reference sequence). This chain's CDR3 is CASSYDRGQNYGYTF. The CDR3 bases are TGTGCCAGCAGTTACGATAGGGGACAAAACTATGGCTACACCTTC.

The chain has TRBV19 and TRBJ1-1; the match to TRBD1 covers 7 bases. The CDR3 spans 14 residues. Germline lookup yields CDR1 LNHDA and CDR2 SQIVND (reference sequence). The V segment lost 6 bases and the J segment 1 base; nucleotides outside the gene matches: 5. The chain's CDR3 is CASRWDRANTEAFF. The CDR3 DNA reads as TGTGCCAGTAGATGGGACAGAGCGAACACTGAAGCTTTCTTT.

A few counts support this clone. The J gene is TRBJ2-7, the V gene TRBV9; D is perhaps TRBD1 (6 bases). CDR1 and CDR2 from the germline V gene are SGDLS and YYNGEE. CDR3 length equals 15 residues. Between the trimmed V and J ends, which lost 4 bases and 0 bases, there was a span of 14 bases. The CDR3 sequence is CASSPGDTNSYEQYF. DNA of the CDR3: TGTGCCAGCAGCCCCGGGGACACAAACTCCTACGAGCAGTACTTC.

This chain uses TRBV5-1 with TRBJ2-5; 7 nucleotides agree with TRBD2. The germline V gene has CDR1 SGHRS and CDR2 YFSETQ. After removal of 1 base from V and 1 base from J, the junction contained 4 bases not matched to a gene. CDR3 size: 15 residues. CDR3 in DNA: TGCGCCAGCAGCTTGCCTACTAGCGCCCAAGAGACCCAGTACTTC. Encoded protein: CASSLPTSAQETQYF.

The genes are TRBV28 and TRBJ2-4; 8 nucleotides line up with TRBD2. The V segment lost 5 bases and the J segment 0 bases; nucleotides outside the gene matches: 3. The CDR3 sequence is 15 residues long. Germline loops: CDR1 MDHEN, CDR2 SYDVKM. The CDR3: CASSPAGVAKNIQYF. The CDR3 nucleotides are TGTGCCAGCAGTCCAGCGGGGGTAGCCAAAAACATTCAGTACTTC.

This clone was found a few times. V is TRBV28 and J is TRBJ1-2; 9 positions agree with TRBD1. Germline V gene lookup returns CDR1 MDHEN and CDR2 SYDVKM. V lost 3 bases and J lost 8; bases outside the gene matches: 7. The CDR3 length is 14 residues. In DNA, the CDR3 is TGTGCCAGCAGTTTGGACAGGGGCGGTCGGGGCTACACCTTC. This translates into CASSLDRGGRGYTF.

The chain recombines TRBV6-6 with TRBJ2-3; 8 nucleotides agree with TRBD2. CDR3 length: 14 residues. CDR1 MNHNY and CDR2 SVGAGI come from the germline V gene (reference sequence). V lost 2 bases and J lost 8; bases outside the gene matches: 6. As DNA, the CDR3 is TGTGCCAGCAGTTACCCTGCAGCGGGAGCTACGCAGTATTTT. As protein: CASSYPAAGATQYF.

This chain joins TRBV7-2 and TRBJ2-7; 10 bases line up with TRBD1. V was clipped by 4 bases and J by 2 bases; unmatched bases: 11. Germline values: CDR1 SGHTA, CDR2 FQGNSA. This CDR3 is 17 amino acids long. CDR3 nucleotides: TGTGCCAGCAGCTCACGGGGTGACAGGGGGCGCCCCTACGAGCAGTACTTC. Amino acids: CASSSRGDRGRPYEQYF.

Notes on this clone: This CDR3 is also generated by other DNA sequences in the sample. The chain is built from TRBV12-5 and TRBJ2-3, with D tentatively TRBD2 (6 bases). V dropped 3 bases and J dropped 0 bases, with 7 bases sitting between them. This CDR3 comprises 14 residues. CDR1 and CDR2 from the germline V gene are LGHNT and FRNRAP. For the CDR3, the DNA is TGTGCTAGTGGTTTAAGCGGGAGCACAGATACGCAGTATTTT. It translates to CASGLSGSTDTQYF.

This clone was seen once. This chain connects TRBV19 to TRBJ1-3; D remains ambiguous. The CDR3 loop spans 14 amino acids. CDR1 and CDR2 from the germline V gene are LNHDA and SQIVND (reference sequence). The V end lost 7 bases, the J end lost 0 bases, and 10 bases lay between the germline ends. The chain's CDR3 is CASKRESSGNTIYF. CDR3 sequence (DNA): TGTGCCAGTAAGCGTGAAAGCTCTGGAAACACCATATATTTT.

This rearrangement joins TRBV6-5 to TRBJ1-5; no clear D. The CDR3 sequence is 14 residues long. Trimming cost V 6 bases and J 0 bases, with 9 bases left between them. The germline gives CDR1 MNHEY, CDR2 SVGAGI. The chain's CDR3 is CASSLSYSNQPQHF. CDR3 bases: TGTGCCAGCAGCCTCTCCTATAGCAATCAGCCCCAGCATTTT.